A single sample is the source of the 22 T cell receptor beta chains below, sequenced in a study of OX40 agonist ivuxolimab in advanced cancers. TCRdb's table, derived via immunoSEQ multiplex PCR, lists solely in-frame clones and lacks some. The repertoire holds 50,000 to 60,000 clones, with about 85% as singletons. The sample consisted of CD4+ or CD8+ T cells sorted from blood, taken in a trial of the OX40 agonist ivuxolimab. These receptors were obtained from an adult with an advanced solid tumor such as melanoma, head and neck, liver or kidney cancer.

The rearrangement uses TRBV11-2 and TRBJ2-7, with 9 positions matching TRBD2. This CDR3 has 18 residues. Trimming removed 4 bases from V and 1 base from J; junction bases left unmatched: 14. Germline values: CDR1 SGHAT, CDR2 FQNNGV. This CDR3 is CASSSVFGGGAWSYEQYF. DNA for the CDR3: TGTGCCAGCAGCTCAGTTTTTGGCGGGGGGGCGTGGTCCTACGAGCAGTACTTC. Filled out from reference TRBV11-2 and TRBJ2-7, the complete variable domain reads EAGVAQSPRYKIIEKRQSVAFWCNPISGHATLYWYQQILGQGPKLLIQFQNNGVVDDSQLPKDRFSAERLKGVDSTLKIQPAKLEDSAVYLCASSSVFGGGAWSYEQYFGPGTRLTVT.

This chain uses TRBV6-4 with TRBJ2-3; 7 nucleotides line up with TRBD2. This CDR3 region has 13 residues. J gave up 9 bases and V 2 bases, and 5 bases lay outside the gene matches. Per germline, CDR1 MRHNA and CDR2 SNTAGT. CDR3 residues: CASSDTREGTQYF. The CDR3 DNA follows: TGTGCCAGCAGTGACACTAGGGAGGGGACGCAGTATTTT.

The chain links TRBV5-6 to TRBJ1-2; tentatively, D is TRBD1 (5 bases). In germline, CDR1 is SGHDT, CDR2 YYEEEE. Trimming stripped 0 bases from V and 3 bases from J, with 12 bases between. The CDR3 spans 15 residues. Here the CDR3 DNA reads TGTGCCAGCAGCTTGGGGGACCTGGGGGACTATGGCTACACCTTC. This translates into CASSLGDLGDYGYTF.

This chain joins TRBV19 and TRBJ1-6, with 8 bases that match TRBD1. Germline CDR1 is LNHDA and CDR2 is SQIVND (reference sequence). There are 14 residues in the CDR3. Germline trimming cut 6 bases from V and 10 bases from J; bases unmatched to any gene: 8. The CDR3 DNA reads TGTGCCAGTAGGATGGACAGGGCGGGGTCACCCCTCCACTTT. Translated: CASRMDRAGSPLHF.

The chain recombines TRBV5-1 with TRBJ2-7; tentatively, D is TRBD2 (6 bases). CDR3 length equals 13 residues. Germline values: CDR1 SGHRS, CDR2 YFSETQ. Trimming took off 3 bases at V and 6 bases at J, with 13 bases between the two ends. Here the CDR3 reads CASSSGLGGEQYF. CDR3 bases: TGCGCCAGCAGCTCGGGATTGGGAGGCGAGCAGTACTTC.

The CDR3 protein is CAISGAQGVNYGYTF. The CDR3 coding sequence is TGTGCCATCAGTGGGGCACAGGGGGTTAACTATGGCTACACCTTC. The chain joins TRBV10-3 to TRBJ1-2; 8 positions agree with TRBD1. The CDR3 sequence is 15 residues long. V lost 4 bases, J lost 1 base, and 5 bases stayed unmatched. Germline V gives CDR1 ENHRY, CDR2 SYGVKD.

This clone was detected once. The V and J genes are TRBV14 and TRBJ2-5, with a weak D call TRBD2 (5 bases). The germline CDR1 and CDR2 sequences are SGHDN and FVKESK. V dropped 6 bases and J dropped 4 bases, with 12 bases sitting between them. CDR3 length equals 13 residues. CDR3 sequence (DNA): TGTGCCAGCAGTCCGACCCGGGGAGAGACCCAGTACTTC. Protein sequence: CASSPTRGETQYF.

V and J are TRBV11-2 and TRBJ2-7, with D tentatively TRBD1 (6 bases). The CDR3 has 15 residues. Germline loops: CDR1 SGHAT, CDR2 FQNNGV. Deletions cut 0 bases from V and 3 bases from J, with 12 bases between. The DNA of the CDR3 is TGTGCCAGCAGCTTAGACCCCGGACAGAACTACGAGCAGTACTTC. Protein: CASSLDPGQNYEQYF.

The chain carries TRBV4-1 and TRBJ1-1; D gene unclear. V gave up 0 bases and J gave up 5 bases, with 13 bases separating them. There are 15 residues in the CDR3. The germline gives CDR1 MGHRA, CDR2 YSYEKL. The CDR3 spells CASSQERGRWTEAFF. The DNA for the CDR3 is TGCGCCAGCAGCCAAGAACGAGGCAGGTGGACTGAAGCTTTCTTT.

The chain carries TRBV19 and TRBJ2-7, with D perhaps matching TRBD2 (6 bases). Trimming left V 8 bases short and J 4 bases short, with 21 bases between. CDR3 size: 15 residues. Germline V lookup: CDR1 LNHDA, CDR2 SQIVND (reference sequence). The CDR3: CASRPAEGSFYEQYF. The CDR3 coding sequence is TGTGCCAGTCGCCCCGCGGAGGGTTCCTTTTACGAGCAGTACTTC.

With respect to this clone: The junction departs from the called germline gene at one end, perhaps through a read error. This sequence joins TRBV5-4 and TRBJ1-4; maybe TRBD1 (5 bases). The germline CDR1 and CDR2 sequences are SGHNT and YYREEE (reference sequence). The CDR3 is made up of 15 amino acids. The CDR3 sequence: CASSADGQKGEKVFF. CDR3 sequence (DNA): TGTGCCAGCAGTGCCGATGGACAAAAGGGAGAAAAAGTGTTTTTT.

The chain couples TRBV2 to TRBJ1-2; the D gene is possibly TRBD1 (5 bases). Trimming took 10 bases from V and 6 from J, leaving 18 bases between them. CDR1 is SNHLY, CDR2 FYNNEI, per germline. This CDR3 is 13 amino acids long. The CDR3 protein is CANRQRDEDGYTF. The CDR3, as DNA: TGTGCCAACAGACAGCGCGATGAGGATGGCTACACCTTC.

This clone was picked up a small number of times. The gene calls are TRBV19 and TRBJ1-5; 8 positions agree with TRBD1. The CDR3 runs 15 residues. V gave up 5 bases and J gave up 2 bases; unmatched junction bases: 5. Germline V CDR1 and CDR2: LNHDA, SQIVND (reference sequence). As DNA, the CDR3 is TGTGCCAGTAGTGGAGGGACAGGTCGCAATCAGCCCCAGCATTTT. Encoded protein: CASSGGTGRNQPQHF.

The chain uses TRBV9 and TRBJ1-5, with 7 bases lining up with TRBD1. The CDR3 runs to 17 residues. Germline V gene data show CDR1 as SGDLS and CDR2 as YYNGEE. The ends lost 2 bases at V and 0 bases at J; junction bases unmatched: 8. The CDR3 bases are TGTGCCAGCAGCGTGCATGCTACAGGGGATAGCAATCAGCCCCAGCATTTT. This translates into CASSVHATGDSNQPQHF.

The J gene is TRBJ2-7, the V gene TRBV10-3; D is uncertain. V was clipped by 0 bases and J by 7 bases, with 7 bases between them. The CDR3 has 12 amino acids. From germline, CDR1 is ENHRY and CDR2 SYGVKD. The DNA for the CDR3 is TGTGCCATCAGTGAGTCGGTAGGGGAGCAGTACTTC. Its translation is CAISESVGEQYF.

This clone was counted only a few times. The chain joins TRBV30 to TRBJ1-5; D is unresolved. The CDR3 runs to 13 residues. CDR1 and CDR2 (germline): GTSNPN, SVGIG (reference sequence). Trimming pared 5 bases from V and 1 base from J, leaving 9 bases between. The CDR3 nucleotides are TGTGCCTGGGATTCGGGCAGCAATCAGCCCCAGCATTTT. The encoded protein is CAWDSGSNQPQHF. Based on the CDR3 plus reference TRBV30 and TRBJ1-5, the full variable domain is SQTIHQWPATLVQPVGSPLSLECTVEGTSNPNLYWYRQAAGRGLQLLFYSVGIGQISSEVPQNLSASRPQDRQFILSSKKLLLSDSGFYLCAWDSGSNQPQHFGDGTRLSIL.

The chain employs TRBV4-2 and TRBJ1-2, with D perhaps matching TRBD1 (6 bases). The ends were cut back, 2 bases at V and 6 bases at J, with 16 bases in the middle. Germline CDR1 reads LGHNA; CDR2 reads YNFKEQ. This CDR3 has 15 amino acids. The CDR3 DNA is TGTGCCAGCAGCCAACTTAGGGGGGTCGAGGATGGCTACACCTTC. This translates into CASSQLRGVEDGYTF.

This clone has only one observation. The chain couples TRBV6-6 to TRBJ2-4; tentatively, D is TRBD2 (7 bases). V dropped 6 bases and J dropped 7 bases, with 19 bases sitting between them. Germline V gives CDR1 MNHNY, CDR2 SVGAGI (reference sequence). CDR3 length equals 15 residues. The CDR3 sequence: CASSTLRGRGNIQYF. The CDR3 DNA sequence: TGTGCCAGCAGCACCCTCCGGGGGAGGGGGAACATTCAGTACTTC.

The chain is built from TRBV7-9 and TRBJ2-1; TRBD2 matches at 9 bases. Germline trimming cut 3 bases from V and 14 bases from J; bases unmatched to any gene: 14. The CDR3 is made up of 15 amino acids. Germline lookup yields CDR1 SEHNR and CDR2 FQNEAQ (reference sequence). CDR3 DNA sequence: TGTGCCAGCAGCTTGCAATCGGCGGGAGGGACACAGGAGTTCTTC. Its protein is CASSLQSAGGTQEFF.

The gene calls are TRBV2 and TRBJ2-2, with TRBD1 identical over 8 bases. With 9 bases clipped from V and 3 bases from J, the junction kept 6 bases outside the gene matches. Germline V gene data show CDR1 as SNHLY and CDR2 as FYNNEI. This CDR3 spans 14 amino acids. The CDR3 spells CARRQGMDTGELFF. In nucleotides, the CDR3 is TGTGCCAGAAGACAGGGGATGGACACCGGGGAGCTGTTTTTT.

This clone was seen a single time. The chain recombines TRBV11-3 with TRBJ1-1, with TRBD1 matching over 7 bases. The CDR3 has 14 amino acids. Germline V CDR1 and CDR2: SGHNT, YENEEA. The trim removed 5 bases at V and 4 bases at J, leaving 7 bases unmatched. As DNA, the CDR3 is TGTGCCAGCAGCCTACTAAGGACAGGCACTGAAGCTTTCTTT. Translated: CASSLLRTGTEAFF.

The chain employs TRBV28 and TRBJ2-3, with TRBD2 matching 9 bases. The CDR3 has 15 residues. Germline CDR1 is MDHEN and CDR2 is SYDVKM. The trim removed 5 bases at V and 4 bases at J, leaving 7 bases unmatched. CDR3 sequence (DNA): TGTGCCAGCAGTCCCCTAGCGGGACGGTCAGATACGCAGTATTTT. Translating gives CASSPLAGRSDTQYF.